These 18 T cell receptor beta chains were sequenced from one sample in a study of CXCR3-negative and CXCR3-positive naive CD8 T cells. UMI-labeled TRB cDNA libraries were prepared by 5' RACE. Reanalyzing the 5' RACE reads, TCRdb keeps one entry per CDR3 protein, without DNA. This sample's clone table lists approximately 6,300 distinct CDR3 sequences. Sequencing was performed on naive CXCR3- CD8+ T cells from blood. Subset denoted: CD45RO-CCR7+CD27+CD95- naive CD8+ T cells lacking CXCR3 (TNR3-). The source of these receptors is a human donor in good health. Some clones in this sample may be carry-over from other donors' samples.

This CDR3 is CASSFGGWENTEAFF. V is TRBV12-3 or TRBV12-4 and J is TRBJ1-1. This CDR3 is built from 15 residues.

The CDR3 is CASSSGDDEQYF. V is TRBV7-9 and J is TRBJ2-7. Germline CDR1 reads SEHNR; CDR2 reads FQNEAQ (reference sequence). There are 12 residues in the CDR3.

The chain joins TRBV14 to TRBJ2-7; TCRdb gives TRBD2 as the D gene, but with no DNA this cannot be confirmed. The CDR3 is 17 residues long. Germline V gene lookup returns CDR1 SGHDN and CDR2 FVKESK. CDR3 amino acids: CASSQGPGLAGGQEQYF. Looking up the rest from reference TRBV14 and TRBJ2-7 gives the full variable domain: EAGVTQFPSHSVIEKGQTVTLRCDPISGHDNLYWYRRVMGKEIKFLLHFVKESKQDESGMPNNRFLAERTGGTYSTLKVQPAELEDSGVYFCASSQGPGLAGGQEQYFGPGTRLTVT.

The chain is built from TRBV6-2 or TRBV6-3 and TRBJ2-1; TCRdb returns TRBD2, unconfirmable since there is no DNA. The CDR3 covers 13 residues. Looked up from germline, CDR1 is MNHEY and CDR2 is SVGEGT. Here the CDR3 reads CASSYFSGNEQFF.

In terms of frequency, this clonotype is medium-sized. The CDR3 reads CASSLLAGELTDTQYF. This sequence joins TRBV7-2 and TRBJ2-3; there is no DNA to check the TCRdb D call of TRBD2. The CDR3 has 16 residues. CDR1 is SGHTA and CDR2 is FQGNSA in the germline V gene.

The chain recombines TRBV15 with TRBJ2-1; TCRdb designates TRBD1, a call that cannot be tested without DNA. Per germline, CDR1 LNHNV and CDR2 YYDKDF (reference sequence). CDR3 length: 14 residues. CDR3 sequence reads: CATSPGAGNNEQFF.

This clonotype is identified as medium-sized from frequency. The chain uses TRBV4-3 and TRBJ2-1; TCRdb indicates TRBD2, and absent DNA this call remains unverified. The CDR3 totals 15 residues. CDR1 is LGHNA and CDR2 is YSLEER in the germline V gene. This CDR3 reads CASSLGLAGESEQFF.

The chain has TRBV9 and TRBJ2-3; the TRBD1 assignment by TCRdb is unverifiable without DNA. The germline V gene has CDR1 SGDLS and CDR2 YYNGEE. The CDR3 totals 13 residues. This CDR3 reads CASSPGSTDTQYF. The full variable domain, its missing parts supplied by reference TRBV9 and TRBJ2-3, is DSGVTQTPKHLITATGQRVTLRCSPRSGDLSVYWYQQSLDQGLQFLIQYYNGEERAKGNILERFSAQQFPDLHSELNLSSLELGDSALYFCASSPGSTDTQYFGPGTRLTVL.

The chain has TRBV29-1 and TRBJ1-1; the TRBD1 assignment by TCRdb is unverifiable without DNA. The CDR3 spans 17 residues. Germline-derived CDR1 and CDR2 are SQVTM and ANQGSEA. The CDR3 sequence: CSVHLDSQSPGSTEAFF.

This clonotype is classed as medium-sized by frequency. V and J are TRBV6-5 and TRBJ2-1; lacking DNA, the TRBD1 call made by TCRdb goes unchecked. From germline, CDR1 is MNHEY and CDR2 SVGAGI. The CDR3 loop spans 14 amino acids. This chain's CDR3 is CASQGGSSYNEQFF.

By frequency, this clonotype is medium-sized (0.01 to 0.1%). The chain recombines TRBV7-2 with TRBJ2-7; the D call from TCRdb, TRBD1, cannot be confirmed without DNA. The CDR3 loop spans 16 amino acids. CDR1 and CDR2 (germline): SGHTA, FQGNSA. CDR3 in amino acids: CASSPSTGVETYEQYF.

The V gene is TRBV6-2 or TRBV6-3, the J gene TRBJ2-5; the TCRdb D gene call, TRBD2, has no DNA to confirm it. In germline, CDR1 is MNHEY, CDR2 SVGEGT. The CDR3 length is 12 residues. The CDR3 spells CASSEREWDQYF.

The rearrangement uses TRBV4-3 and TRBJ1-5. The CDR3 covers 13 residues. Germline values: CDR1 LGHNA, CDR2 YSLEER. The CDR3 spells CASSQARNQPQHF.

The chain links TRBV7-2 to TRBJ2-7. Germline-derived CDR1 and CDR2 are SGHTA and FQGNSA. This CDR3 contains 11 residues. The CDR3 sequence: CASSLTYEQYF.

The CDR3 region is CASGGGRDAYEQYF. The gene calls are TRBV6-2 or TRBV6-3 and TRBJ2-7; there is no DNA to check the TCRdb D call of TRBD1. The CDR3 has 14 residues. CDR1 is MNHEY, CDR2 SVGEGT, per germline.

The rearrangement uses TRBV7-9 and TRBJ2-3; the TCRdb call, TRBD1, lacks DNA for checking. This CDR3 contains 11 residues. Germline V CDR1 and CDR2: SEHNR, FQNEAQ (reference sequence). This CDR3 reads CARVQGDTQYF.

This chain uses TRBV4-3 with TRBJ2-7; TCRdb selects TRBD1, and the lack of DNA leaves this call unchecked. CDR3 length equals 17 residues. Looked up from germline, CDR1 is LGHNA and CDR2 is YSLEER. CDR3 in amino acids: CASSQDLGQGGRREQYF.

This clonotype registers medium-sized by frequency. The CDR3 here is CASSYSIRDFAYEQYF. The chain uses TRBV6-6 and TRBJ2-7; TCRdb's assignment of TRBD2 cannot be checked, as there is no DNA. The CDR3 covers 16 residues. CDR1 and CDR2 from the germline V gene are MNHNY and SVGAGI (reference sequence).